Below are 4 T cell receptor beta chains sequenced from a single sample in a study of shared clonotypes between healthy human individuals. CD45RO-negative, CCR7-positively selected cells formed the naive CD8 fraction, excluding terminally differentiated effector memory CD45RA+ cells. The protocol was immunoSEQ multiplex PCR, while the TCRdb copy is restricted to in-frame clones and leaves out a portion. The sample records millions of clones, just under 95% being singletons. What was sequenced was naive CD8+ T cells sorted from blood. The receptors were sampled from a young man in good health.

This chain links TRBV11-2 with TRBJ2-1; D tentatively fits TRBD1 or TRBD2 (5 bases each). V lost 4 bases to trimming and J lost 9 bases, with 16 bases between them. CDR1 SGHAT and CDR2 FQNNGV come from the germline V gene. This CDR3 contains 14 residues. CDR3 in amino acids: CASSWVAGSVEQFF. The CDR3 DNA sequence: TGTGCCAGCAGCTGGGTAGCAGGGAGCGTTGAGCAGTTCTTC.

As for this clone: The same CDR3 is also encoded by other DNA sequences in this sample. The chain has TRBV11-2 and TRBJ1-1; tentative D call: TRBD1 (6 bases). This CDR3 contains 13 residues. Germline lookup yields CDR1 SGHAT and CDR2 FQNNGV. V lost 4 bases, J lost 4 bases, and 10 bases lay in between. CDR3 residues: CASSSTQGTEAFF. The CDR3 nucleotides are TGTGCCAGCAGCTCGACACAGGGCACTGAAGCTTTCTTT.

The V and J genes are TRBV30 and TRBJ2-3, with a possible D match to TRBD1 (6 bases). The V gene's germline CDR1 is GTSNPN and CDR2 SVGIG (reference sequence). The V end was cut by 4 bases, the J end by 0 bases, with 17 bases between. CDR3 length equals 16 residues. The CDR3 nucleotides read TGTGCCTGGACCCTGGTGGGGGCCTCGAGCACAGATACGCAGTATTTT. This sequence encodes CAWTLVGASSTDTQYF.

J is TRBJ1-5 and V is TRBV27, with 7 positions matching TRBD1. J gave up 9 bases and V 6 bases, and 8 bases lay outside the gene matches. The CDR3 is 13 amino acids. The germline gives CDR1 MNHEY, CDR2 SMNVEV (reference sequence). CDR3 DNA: TGTGCCAGCAGAACAGGGGAGACGGGGCCCCAGCATTTT. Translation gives CASRTGETGPQHF.